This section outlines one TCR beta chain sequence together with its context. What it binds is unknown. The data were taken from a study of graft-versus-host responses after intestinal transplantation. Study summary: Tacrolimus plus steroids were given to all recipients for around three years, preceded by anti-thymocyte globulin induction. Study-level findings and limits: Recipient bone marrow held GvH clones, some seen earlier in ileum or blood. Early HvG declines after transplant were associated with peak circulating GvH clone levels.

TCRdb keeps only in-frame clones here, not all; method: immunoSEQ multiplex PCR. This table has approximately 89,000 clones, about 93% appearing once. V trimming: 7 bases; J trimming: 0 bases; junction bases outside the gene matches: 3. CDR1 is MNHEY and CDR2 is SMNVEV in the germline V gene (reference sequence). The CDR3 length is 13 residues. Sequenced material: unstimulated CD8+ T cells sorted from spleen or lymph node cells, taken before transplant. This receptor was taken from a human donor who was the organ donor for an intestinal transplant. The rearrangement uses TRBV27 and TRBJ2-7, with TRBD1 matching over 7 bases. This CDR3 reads CASTRGPSYEQYF. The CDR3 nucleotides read TGTGCCAGCACGAGGGGGCCCTCCTACGAGCAGTACTTC.